The clone carrying this TCR beta chain was recorded a few times. MiXCR was run by TCRdb on the PCR reads, yielding one entry per CDR3 protein. The sample carries roughly 13,000 distinct CDR3 sequences, 35% to 55% recorded once. The patients had localized lung adenocarcinoma, a non-small cell subtype. The data were obtained in a study of CD4 and CD8 cells across lung adenocarcinoma regions. The V segment lost 4 bases and the J segment 9 bases; nucleotides outside the gene matches: 12. CDR1 is SGHAT and CDR2 is FQDESV in the germline V gene (reference sequence). This CDR3 spans 15 amino acids. This receptor was obtained from a male donor with lung adenocarcinoma. The CD4 and CD8 labels of this study may be unreliable. Sequenced material: CD4+ T cells from the center of a lung tumor. This chain links TRBV11-1 with TRBJ2-1, with 7 positions matching TRBD1. CDR3 residues: CASSSTGTVGTEQFF. DNA for the CDR3: TGTGCCAGCAGCTCTACCGGGACAGTCGGGACTGAGCAGTTCTTC.